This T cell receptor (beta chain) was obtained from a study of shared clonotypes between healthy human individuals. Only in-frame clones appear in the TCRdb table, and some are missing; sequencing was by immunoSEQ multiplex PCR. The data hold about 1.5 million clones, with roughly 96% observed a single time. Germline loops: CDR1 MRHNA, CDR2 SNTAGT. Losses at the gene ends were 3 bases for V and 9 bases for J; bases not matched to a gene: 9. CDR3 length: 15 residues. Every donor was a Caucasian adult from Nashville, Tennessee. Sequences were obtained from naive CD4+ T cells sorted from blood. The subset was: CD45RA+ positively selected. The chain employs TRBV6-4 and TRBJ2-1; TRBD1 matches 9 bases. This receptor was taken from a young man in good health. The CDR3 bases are TGTGCCAGCAGTGAGACAGGGGGGTCTGTTGGTGAGCAGTTCTTC. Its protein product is CASSETGGSVGEQFF.